The subject of this entry is one T cell receptor (beta chain). Its antigen has not been determined. Qualities for individual bases were not recorded, and no much larger clone is one base off. V drops 0 bases and J drops 8 bases, leaving 19 bases in between. The germline V gene (reference sequence) specifies GTSNPN as CDR1 and SVGIG as CDR2. Inclusive of the bounding cysteine and phenylalanine, the CDR3 is 15 residues long. Left in the record is the CDR3 DNA by itself, 45 bases read in frame from the first base. Receptors were amplified or captured by PCR. Instrument on record: Illumina HiSeq 4000. The TCR beta-chain CDR3 region of each patient was profiled by high-throughput sequencing. Per the authors' processing: Drawing on CDR3 differences between clinicopathological groups, the researchers built a classifier meant to tell apart patients with distant-metastatic papillary thyroid cancer. The Shannon index was used to assess repertoire diversity, and the Morisita-Horn index was used to assess tumor-blood repertoire similarity. Using fastp trimming at Q25 and MiXCR clonotype assembly, TCRdb reanalyzed the public sequencing data and kept in-frame beta chains. The V and J calls, along with clone size, are taken from TCRdb and not from the paper's own processing. The sample contains more than 14,000 clones, 23% of them found a single time. The top ten hold around 7.2% of the sample.

No patient had received any treatment before thyroid surgery. Patient clinical samples collected from about 2012 to 2019 were retrospectively analysed using T-cell receptor beta sequencing. The sample originates from a study of metastatic and nonmetastatic thyroid tumors (TCRdb year 2020). Background for the entire study: For patients with malignant and with benign thyroid disease, the researchers compared repertoires between peripheral blood samples and tumor or nodule tissue samples.

Broad study findings and their caveats: TCR beta diversity was reported as significantly higher in malignant tumors than in benign nodules, in both blood and tumor samples.

This clonotype was sampled from a female donor with papillary thyroid cancer or a benign thyroid nodule (not recorded which). Some clones in this sample may be carry-over from other donors' samples. The V and J genes are TRBV30 and TRBJ1-1, with a weak D call of TRBD1 (5 bases match). The source material was tumor tissue. The DNA sequence is given as TGTGCCTGGAGTGTACCACAGGCCCCCAGGAAAGAAGCTTTCTTT. Its product reads: CAWSVPQAPRKEAFF.